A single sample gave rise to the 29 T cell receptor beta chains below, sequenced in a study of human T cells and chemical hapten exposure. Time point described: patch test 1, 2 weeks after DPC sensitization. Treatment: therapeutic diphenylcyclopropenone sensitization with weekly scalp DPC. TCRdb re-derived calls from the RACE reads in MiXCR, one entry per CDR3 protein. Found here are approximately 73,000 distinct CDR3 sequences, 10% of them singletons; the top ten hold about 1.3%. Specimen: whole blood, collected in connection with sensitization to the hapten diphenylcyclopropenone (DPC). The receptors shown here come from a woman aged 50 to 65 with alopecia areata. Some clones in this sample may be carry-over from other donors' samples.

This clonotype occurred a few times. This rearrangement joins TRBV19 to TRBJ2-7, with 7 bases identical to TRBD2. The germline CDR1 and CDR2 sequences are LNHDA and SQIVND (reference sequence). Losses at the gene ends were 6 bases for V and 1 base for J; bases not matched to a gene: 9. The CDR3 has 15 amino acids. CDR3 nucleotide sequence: TGTGCCAGTAGCTGGAGGCGGGAGAGGTCCTACGAGCAGTACTTC. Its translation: CASSWRRERSYEQYF.

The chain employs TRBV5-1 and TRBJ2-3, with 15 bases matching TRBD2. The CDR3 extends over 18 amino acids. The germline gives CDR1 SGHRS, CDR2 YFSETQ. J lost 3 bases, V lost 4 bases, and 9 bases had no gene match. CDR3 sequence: CASSLVGLAGGPTDTQYF. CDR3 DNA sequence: TGCGCCAGCAGCCTGGTCGGACTAGCGGGAGGGCCTACAGATACGCAGTATTTT.

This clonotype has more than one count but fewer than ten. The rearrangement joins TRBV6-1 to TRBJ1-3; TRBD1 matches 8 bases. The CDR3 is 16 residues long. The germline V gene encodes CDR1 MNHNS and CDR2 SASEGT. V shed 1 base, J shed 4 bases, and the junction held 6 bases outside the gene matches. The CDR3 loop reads CASSEGQGARGNTIYF. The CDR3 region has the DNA TGTGCCAGCAGTGAAGGGCAGGGGGCAAGAGGAAACACCATATATTTT.

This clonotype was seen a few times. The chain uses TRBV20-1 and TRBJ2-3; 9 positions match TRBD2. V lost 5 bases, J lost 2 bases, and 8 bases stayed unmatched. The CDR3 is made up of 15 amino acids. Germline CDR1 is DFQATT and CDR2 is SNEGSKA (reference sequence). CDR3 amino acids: CSAPPAGGLTDTQYF. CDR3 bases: TGCAGTGCTCCACCAGCGGGAGGACTCACAGATACGCAGTATTTT.

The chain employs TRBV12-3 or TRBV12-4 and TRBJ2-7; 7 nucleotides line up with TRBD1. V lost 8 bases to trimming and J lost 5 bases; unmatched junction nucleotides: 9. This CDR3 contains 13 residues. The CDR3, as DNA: TGTGCCAGCCGCCCGACAGGGACCCACGAGCAGTACTTC. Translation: CASRPTGTHEQYF.

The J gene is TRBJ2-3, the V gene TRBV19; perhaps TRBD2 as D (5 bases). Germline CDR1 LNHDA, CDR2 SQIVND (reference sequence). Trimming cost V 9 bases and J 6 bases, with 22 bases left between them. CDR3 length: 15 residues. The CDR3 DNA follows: TGTGCCAGCCGAGCCAGCGGTGGATTAGGGGATACGCAGTATTTT. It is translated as CASRASGGLGDTQYF.

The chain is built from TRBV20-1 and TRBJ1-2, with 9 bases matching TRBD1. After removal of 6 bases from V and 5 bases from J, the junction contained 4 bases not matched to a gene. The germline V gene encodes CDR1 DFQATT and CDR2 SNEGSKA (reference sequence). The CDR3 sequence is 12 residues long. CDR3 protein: CSARTGEYGYTF. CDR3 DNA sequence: TGCAGTGCCCGGACAGGGGAGTATGGCTACACCTTC.

CDR3 in amino acids: CASSPERIGNNEQFF. CDR3 sequence (DNA): TGTGCCAGCAGCCCCGAGAGGATAGGGAACAATGAGCAGTTCTTC. J is TRBJ2-1 and V is TRBV12-3 or TRBV12-4; D gene unclear. The CDR3 runs to 15 residues. Trimming shortened V by 6 bases and J by 5 bases, and 17 bases separated the two germline ends.

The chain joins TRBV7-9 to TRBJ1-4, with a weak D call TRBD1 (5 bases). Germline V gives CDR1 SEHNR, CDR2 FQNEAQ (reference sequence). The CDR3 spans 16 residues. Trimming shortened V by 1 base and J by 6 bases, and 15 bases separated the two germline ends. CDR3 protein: CASSLVSGIQDEKLFF. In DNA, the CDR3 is TGTGCCAGCAGCTTAGTTTCAGGGATTCAAGATGAAAAACTGTTTTTT.

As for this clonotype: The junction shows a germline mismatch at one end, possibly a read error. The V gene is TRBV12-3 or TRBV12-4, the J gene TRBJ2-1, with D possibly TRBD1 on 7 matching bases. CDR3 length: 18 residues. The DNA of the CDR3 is TGTACCAGCAGAGCTCTATCCCTCCAGGGGGGATCCTACAATGAGCAGTTCTTC. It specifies CTSRALSLQGGSYNEQFF.

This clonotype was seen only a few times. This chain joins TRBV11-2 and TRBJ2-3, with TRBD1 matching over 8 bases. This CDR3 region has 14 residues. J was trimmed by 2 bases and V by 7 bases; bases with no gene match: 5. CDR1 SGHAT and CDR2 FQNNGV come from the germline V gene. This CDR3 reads CASTRTGSTDTQYF. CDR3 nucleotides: TGTGCCAGCACCCGGACAGGGTCCACAGATACGCAGTATTTT.

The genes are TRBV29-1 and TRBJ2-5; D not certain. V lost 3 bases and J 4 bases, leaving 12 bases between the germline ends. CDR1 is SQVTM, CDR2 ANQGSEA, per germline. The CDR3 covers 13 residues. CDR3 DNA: TGCAGCGTTGACCCCCTTACTGCAGAGACCCAGTACTTC. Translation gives CSVDPLTAETQYF. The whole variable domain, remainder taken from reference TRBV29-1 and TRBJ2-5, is SAVISQKPSRDICQRGTSLTIQCQVDSQVTMMFWYRQQPGQSLTLIATANQGSEATYESGFVIDKFPISRPNLTFSTLTVSNMSPEDSSIYLCSVDPLTAETQYFGPGTRLLVL.

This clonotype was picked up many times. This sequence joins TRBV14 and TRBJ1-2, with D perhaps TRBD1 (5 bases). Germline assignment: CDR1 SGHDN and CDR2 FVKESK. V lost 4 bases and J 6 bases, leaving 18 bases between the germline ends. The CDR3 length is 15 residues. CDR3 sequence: CASSLLIGTSDGYTF. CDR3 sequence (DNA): TGTGCCAGCAGCCTCTTAATCGGGACGTCGGATGGCTACACCTTC. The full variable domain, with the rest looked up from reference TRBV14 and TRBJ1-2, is EAGVTQFPSHSVIEKGQTVTLRCDPISGHDNLYWYRRVMGKEIKFLLHFVKESKQDESGMPNNRFLAERTGGTYSTLKVQPAELEDSGVYFCASSLLIGTSDGYTFGSGTRLTVV.

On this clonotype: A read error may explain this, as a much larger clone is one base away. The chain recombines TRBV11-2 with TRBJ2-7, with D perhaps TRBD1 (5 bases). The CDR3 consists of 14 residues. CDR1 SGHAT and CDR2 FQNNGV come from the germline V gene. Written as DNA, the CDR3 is TGTGTCAGCAGCTTTCGGACACCCCCCTACGAGCAGTACTTC. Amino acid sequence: CVSSFRTPPYEQYF.

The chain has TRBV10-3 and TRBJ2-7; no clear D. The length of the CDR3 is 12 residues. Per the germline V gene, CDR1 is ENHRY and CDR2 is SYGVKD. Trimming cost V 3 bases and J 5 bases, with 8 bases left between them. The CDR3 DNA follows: TGTGCCATCAGTGACCCCCCCCACGAGCAGTACTTC. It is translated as CAISDPPHEQYF.

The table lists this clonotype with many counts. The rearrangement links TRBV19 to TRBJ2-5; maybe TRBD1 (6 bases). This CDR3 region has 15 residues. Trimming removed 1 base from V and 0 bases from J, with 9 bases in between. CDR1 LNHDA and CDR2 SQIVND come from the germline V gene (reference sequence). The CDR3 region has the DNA TGTGCCAGTAGTATAGCACAGGGAAACCAAGAGACCCAGTACTTC. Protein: CASSIAQGNQETQYF.

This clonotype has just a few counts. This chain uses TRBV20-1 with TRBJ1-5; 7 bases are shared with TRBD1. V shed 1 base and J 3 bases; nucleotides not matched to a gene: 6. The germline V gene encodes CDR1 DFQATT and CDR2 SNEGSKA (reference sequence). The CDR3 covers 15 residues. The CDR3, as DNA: TGCAGTGCTAGAGGTGGAGGGGGCGACAATCAGCCCCAGCATTTT. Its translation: CSARGGGGDNQPQHF.

The CDR3 reads CASSSRLAGVQETQYF. In DNA, the CDR3 is TGTGCCAGCAGCTCTAGACTAGCGGGAGTCCAAGAGACCCAGTACTTC. This rearrangement joins TRBV7-6 to TRBJ2-5; 12 bases are shared with TRBD2. The CDR3 has 16 residues. Unmatched junction bases numbered 4, after V lost 4 bases and J lost 1 base. From germline, CDR1 is SGHVS and CDR2 FNYEAQ.

The CDR3 nucleotides are TGTGCCAGCAGTTCCCTGGACAGGGGGGGTAGCAATGAGCAGTTCTTC. It is translated as CASSSLDRGGSNEQFF. The chain uses TRBV6-2 or TRBV6-3 and TRBJ2-1, with TRBD1 matching over 10 bases. The CDR3 is 16 residues long. The J segment lost 6 bases and the V segment lost 4 bases, leaving 9 bases of the junction unmatched. Germline CDR1 and CDR2: MNHEY and SVGEGT.

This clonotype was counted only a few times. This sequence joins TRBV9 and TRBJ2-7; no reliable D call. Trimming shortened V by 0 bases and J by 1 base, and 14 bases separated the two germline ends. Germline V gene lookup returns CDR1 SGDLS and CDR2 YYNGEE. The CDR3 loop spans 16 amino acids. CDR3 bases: TGTGCCAGCAGCGTAGAGGTTGCGGCCCAATCCTACGAGCAGTACTTC. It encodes CASSVEVAAQSYEQYF.

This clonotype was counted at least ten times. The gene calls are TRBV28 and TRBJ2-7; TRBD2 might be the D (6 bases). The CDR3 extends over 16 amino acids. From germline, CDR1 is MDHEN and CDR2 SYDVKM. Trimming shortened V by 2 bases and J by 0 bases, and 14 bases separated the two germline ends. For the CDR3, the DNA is TGTGCCAGCAGTTTAGGATTGGGACTGACCTCCTACGAGCAGTACTTC. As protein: CASSLGLGLTSYEQYF.

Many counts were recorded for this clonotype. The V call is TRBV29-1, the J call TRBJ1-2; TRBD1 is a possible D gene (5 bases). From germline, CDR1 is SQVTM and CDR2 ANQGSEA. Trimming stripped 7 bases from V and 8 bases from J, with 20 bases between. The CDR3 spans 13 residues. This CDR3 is CSAGGAGLYGYTF. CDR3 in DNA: TGCAGCGCCGGAGGTGCAGGGCTATACGGCTACACCTTC.

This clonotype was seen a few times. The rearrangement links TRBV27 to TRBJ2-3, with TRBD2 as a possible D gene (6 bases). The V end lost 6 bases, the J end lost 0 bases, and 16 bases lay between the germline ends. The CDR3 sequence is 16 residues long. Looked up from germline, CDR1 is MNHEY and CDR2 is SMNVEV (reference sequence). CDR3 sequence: CASRVAWDSSTDTQYF. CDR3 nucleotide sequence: TGTGCCAGCAGAGTGGCCTGGGACTCCAGCACAGATACGCAGTATTTT.

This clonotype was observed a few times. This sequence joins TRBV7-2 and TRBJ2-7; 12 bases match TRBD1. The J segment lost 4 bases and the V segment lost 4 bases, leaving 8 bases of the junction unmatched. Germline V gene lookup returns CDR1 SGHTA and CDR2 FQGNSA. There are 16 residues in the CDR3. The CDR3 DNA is TGTGCCAGCAGCTCTCCGGGACAGGGGGCTCGGTACGAGCAGTACTTC. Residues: CASSSPGQGARYEQYF. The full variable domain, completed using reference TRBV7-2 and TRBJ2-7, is GAGVSQSPSNKVTEKGKDVELRCDPISGHTALYWYRQSLGQGLEFLIYFQGNSAPDKSGLPSDRFSAERTGGSVSTLTIQRTQQEDSAVYLCASSSPGQGARYEQYFGPGTRLTVT.

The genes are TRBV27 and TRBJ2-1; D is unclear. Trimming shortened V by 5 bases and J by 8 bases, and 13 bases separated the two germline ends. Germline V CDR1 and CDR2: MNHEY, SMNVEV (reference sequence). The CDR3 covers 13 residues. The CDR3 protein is CASSPGPHDEQFF. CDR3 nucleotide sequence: TGTGCCAGCAGTCCAGGCCCTCACGATGAGCAGTTCTTC.

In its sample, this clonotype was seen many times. The CDR3 loop reads CSARETGLDEAFF. In DNA form, the CDR3 reads TGCAGTGCTAGGGAGACAGGGTTGGATGAAGCTTTCTTT. V is TRBV20-1 and J is TRBJ1-1; TRBD1 matches 7 bases. The junction had 8 bases not matched to a gene; V was cut back by 3 bases and J by 7 bases. The CDR3 spans 13 residues. Germline V gives CDR1 DFQATT, CDR2 SNEGSKA (reference sequence).

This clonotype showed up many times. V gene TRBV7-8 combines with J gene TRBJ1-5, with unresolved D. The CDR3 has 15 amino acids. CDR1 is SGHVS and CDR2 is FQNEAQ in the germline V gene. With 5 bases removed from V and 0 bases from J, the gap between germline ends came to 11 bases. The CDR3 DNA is TGTGCCAGCAGCCCGACACAGTATAGCAATCAGCCCCAGCATTTT. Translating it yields CASSPTQYSNQPQHF.

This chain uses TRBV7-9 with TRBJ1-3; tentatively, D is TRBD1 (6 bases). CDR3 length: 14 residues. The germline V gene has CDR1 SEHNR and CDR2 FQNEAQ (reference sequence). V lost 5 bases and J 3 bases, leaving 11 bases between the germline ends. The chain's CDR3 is CASSRGTLGNTIYF. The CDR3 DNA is TGTGCCAGCAGCCGGGGGACACTTGGAAACACCATATATTTT.

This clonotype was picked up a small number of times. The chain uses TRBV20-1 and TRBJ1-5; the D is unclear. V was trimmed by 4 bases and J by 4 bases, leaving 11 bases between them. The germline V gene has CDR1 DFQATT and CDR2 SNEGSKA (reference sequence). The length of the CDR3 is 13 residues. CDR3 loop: CSAIPDVNQPQHF. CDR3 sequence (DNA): TGCAGTGCTATCCCGGATGTGAATCAGCCCCAGCATTTT.